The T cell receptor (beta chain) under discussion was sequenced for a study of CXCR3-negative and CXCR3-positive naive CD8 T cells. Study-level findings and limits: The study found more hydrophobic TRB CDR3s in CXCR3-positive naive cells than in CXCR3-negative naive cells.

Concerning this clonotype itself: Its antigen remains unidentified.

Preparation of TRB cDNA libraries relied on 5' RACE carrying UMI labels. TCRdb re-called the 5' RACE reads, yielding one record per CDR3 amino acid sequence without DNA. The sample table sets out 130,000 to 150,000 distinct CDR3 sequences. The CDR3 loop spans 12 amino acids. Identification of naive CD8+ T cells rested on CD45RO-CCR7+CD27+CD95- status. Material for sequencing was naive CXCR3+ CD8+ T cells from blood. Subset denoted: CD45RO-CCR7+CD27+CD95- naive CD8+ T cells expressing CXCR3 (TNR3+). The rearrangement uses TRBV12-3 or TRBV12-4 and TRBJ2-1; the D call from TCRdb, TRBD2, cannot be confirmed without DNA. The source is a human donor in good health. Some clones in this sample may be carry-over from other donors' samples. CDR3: CASSPGGDEQFF.